The entry that follows covers one T cell receptor beta chain sequence. As yet, its antigen is unknown. These data originate in a study of a mutant IDH1 vaccine in newly diagnosed glioma. Study-wide background: Treated patients, averaging roughly 44 years, were approximately 60% male and around 40% female. Before enrollment, patients got radiotherapy alone, temozolomide alone, or mostly the combination. Study outcomes and limitations: It seemed that pseudoprogression was not linked to changes in the top peripheral T cell clonotypes.

Here immunoSEQ multiplex PCR was the method, and the copy in TCRdb shows in-frame clones only, minus some. In the table there are 30,000 to 40,000 clones, more than 90% of which are singletons. Stated time point: baseline, week 1 (first vaccination visit). Treatment defined: pre-vaccination baseline after standard-of-care therapy. This receptor was obtained from a man aged 18 to 29 with glioma. Sequenced material: PBMCs, taken from a glioma patient treated with radiotherapy, temozolomide or both.

In DNA form, the CDR3 reads TGTGCCAGCAGCCAAGCTCGGGGATCTCGAAATAACTATGGCTACACCTTC. Translation: CASSQARGSRNNYGYTF. This chain connects TRBV4-2 to TRBJ1-2; no clear D. This CDR3 is 17 amino acids long. Trimming took 1 base from V and 1 from J, leaving 16 bases between them. The germline CDR1 and CDR2 sequences are LGHNA and YNFKEQ.